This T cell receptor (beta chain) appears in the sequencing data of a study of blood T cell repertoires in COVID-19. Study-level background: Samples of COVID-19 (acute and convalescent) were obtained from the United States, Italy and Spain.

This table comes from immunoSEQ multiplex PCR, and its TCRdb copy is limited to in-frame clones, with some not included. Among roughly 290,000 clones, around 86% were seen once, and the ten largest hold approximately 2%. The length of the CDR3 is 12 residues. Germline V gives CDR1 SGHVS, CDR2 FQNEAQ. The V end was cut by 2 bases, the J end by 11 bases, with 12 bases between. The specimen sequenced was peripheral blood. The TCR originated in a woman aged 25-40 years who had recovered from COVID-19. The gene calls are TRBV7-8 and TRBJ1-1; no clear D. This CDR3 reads CASSLSRRDAFF. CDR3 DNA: TGTGCCAGCAGCTTATCTCGGAGAGATGCTTTCTTT.